A single sample is the source of the 24 T cell receptor beta chains below, sequenced in a study of HIV-infected patients and healthy controls. TCRdb called the 5' RACE reads again in MiXCR, with one record for every CDR3 protein. The sample holds over 55,000 distinct CDR3 sequences, approximately 16% seen once. The sequencing sample was made of CD4+ T cells from blood. Every receptor here comes from a human donor in good health.

There are a few counts of this clonotype. This chain joins TRBV7-2 and TRBJ2-7, with 9 bases that match TRBD2. Germline-derived CDR1 and CDR2 are SGHTA and FQGNSA. This CDR3 comprises 17 residues. Trimming removed 5 bases from V and 2 bases from J; junction bases left unmatched: 13. CDR3 loop: CASSAGGWLAGPYEQYF. The CDR3 region has the DNA TGTGCCAGCAGCGCGGGTGGTTGGCTAGCGGGGCCCTACGAGCAGTACTTC.

CDR3 residues: CASSLQGMGTEAFF. Written as DNA, the CDR3 is TGTGCCAGCAGTTTACAGGGGATGGGGACTGAAGCTTTCTTT. The chain employs TRBV12-3 or TRBV12-4 and TRBJ1-1, with D maybe TRBD1 (6 bases). The V gene lost 2 bases and the J gene lost 5 bases, with 12 bases spanning the gap. CDR3 length equals 14 residues.

J is TRBJ2-7 and V is TRBV5-1; D call uncertain. CDR1 is SGHRS and CDR2 is YFSETQ in the germline V gene. This CDR3 spans 12 amino acids. Trimming took off 1 base at V and 9 bases at J, with 11 bases between the two ends. CDR3 amino acids: CASSLPGPGQYF. CDR3 DNA: TGCGCCAGCAGCTTGCCCGGCCCCGGGCAGTACTTC.

The table lists this clonotype with many counts. The chain uses TRBV28 and TRBJ1-2; D is possibly TRBD1 (5 bases). The germline V gene has CDR1 MDHEN and CDR2 SYDVKM. The CDR3 spans 14 residues. Between the trimmed V and J ends, which lost 7 bases and 4 bases, there was a span of 16 bases. The DNA for the CDR3 is TGTGCCAGCACTATCCCACAGGCACTCTATGGCTACACCTTC. Amino acid sequence: CASTIPQALYGYTF.

By share of the sample, this clonotype is medium-sized (0.01 to 0.1%). This chain joins TRBV6-5 and TRBJ1-1, with 9 bases that match TRBD1. Losses at the gene ends were 6 bases for V and 5 bases for J; bases not matched to a gene: 4. The CDR3 extends over 13 amino acids. From germline, CDR1 is MNHEY and CDR2 SVGAGI. The CDR3 bases are TGTGCCAGCAGCCTACAGGGGGCTACTGAAGCTTTCTTT. Translation: CASSLQGATEAFF.

The CDR3 sequence: CASSLNVSGAYEQYF. The CDR3 DNA sequence: TGCGCCAGCAGCCTTAACGTTAGCGGGGCCTACGAGCAGTACTTC. This rearrangement joins TRBV4-3 to TRBJ2-7; 8 nucleotides line up with TRBD2. CDR1 LGHNA and CDR2 YSLEER come from the germline V gene. The V gene end was trimmed by 4 bases and the J gene end by 2 bases; junction bases not matched to a gene: 7. CDR3 size: 15 residues.

This sequence joins TRBV20-1 and TRBJ1-6; D is unclear. V lost 5 bases, J lost 10 bases, and 21 bases lay in between. The CDR3 is 15 amino acids. CDR1 is DFQATT, CDR2 SNEGSKA, per germline (reference sequence). CDR3 loop: CSAREPGWEKSPLHF. The CDR3 DNA is TGCAGTGCTCGCGAACCTGGCTGGGAAAAATCACCCCTCCACTTT.

The table lists this clonotype with many counts. The CDR3 is CASSAYRTSGNTIYF. CDR3 in DNA: TGTGCCAGCAGCGCTTATCGGACGTCTGGAAACACCATATATTTT. This chain connects TRBV9 to TRBJ1-3, with no clear D. This CDR3 spans 15 amino acids. Trimming cost V 3 bases and J 1 base, with 11 bases left between them. Germline CDR1 reads SGDLS; CDR2 reads YYNGEE.

V gene TRBV5-4 combines with J gene TRBJ2-1, with 11 bases fitting TRBD2. The CDR3 has 18 residues. With V trimmed by 4 bases and J by 5 bases, 14 bases remained unmatched. Germline V CDR1 and CDR2: SGHNT, YYREEE (reference sequence). CDR3 coding DNA: TGTGCCAGCAGCCCGCCTGGTGCACTAGCGGGAGCAAACAATGAGCAGTTCTTC. It encodes CASSPPGALAGANNEQFF. The variable domain in full, completed from reference TRBV5-4 and TRBJ2-1, reads ETGVTQSPTHLIKTRGQQVTLRCSSQSGHNTVSWYQQALGQGPQFIFQYYREEENGRGNFPPRFSGLQFPNYSSELNVNALELDDSALYLCASSPPGALAGANNEQFFGPGTRLTVL.

The J gene is TRBJ2-1, the V gene TRBV28, with TRBD1 matching 10 bases. The CDR3 consists of 15 residues. In germline, CDR1 is MDHEN, CDR2 SYDVKM. J lost 6 bases, V lost 8 bases, and 10 bases had no gene match. The DNA of the CDR3 is TGTGCCAGCCTGATACGGGGACAGGGGCGCAATGAGCAGTTCTTC. Its translation: CASLIRGQGRNEQFF. Full variable domain (missing parts from reference TRBV28 and TRBJ2-1): DVKVTQSSRYLVKRTGEKVFLECVQDMDHENMFWYRQDPGLGLRLIYFSYDVKMKEKGDIPEGYSVSREKKERFSLILESASTNQTSMYLCASLIRGQGRNEQFFGPGTRLTVL.

The gene calls are TRBV5-1 and TRBJ2-5; D is perhaps TRBD1 (6 bases). The CDR3 loop spans 14 amino acids. Germline V CDR1 and CDR2: SGHRS, YFSETQ. Trimming took off 2 bases at V and 0 bases at J, with 8 bases between the two ends. Here the CDR3 DNA reads TGCGCCAGCAGCTTTGGACAGAACCAAGAGACCCAGTACTTC. This encodes CASSFGQNQETQYF.

This clonotype came up a few times. This CDR3 reads CASSSQGAVAGANVLTF. Here the CDR3 DNA reads TGCGCCAGCAGCTCACAGGGGGCCGTAGCTGGGGCCAACGTCCTGACTTTC. The chain employs TRBV5-1 and TRBJ2-6; 9 nucleotides agree with TRBD1. CDR1 and CDR2 (germline): SGHRS, YFSETQ. The CDR3 contains 17 residues. Trimming removed 3 bases from V and 2 bases from J; junction bases left unmatched: 6.

This chain uses TRBV3-1 with TRBJ2-5, with D possibly matching TRBD1 (6 bases). The germline V gene has CDR1 LGHDT and CDR2 YNNKEL (reference sequence). Between the trimmed V and J ends, which lost 1 base and 2 bases, there was a span of 8 bases. The CDR3 spans 14 residues. The chain's CDR3 is CASSQGDIQETQYF. CDR3 bases: TGTGCCAGCAGCCAAGGGGACATACAAGAGACCCAGTACTTC.

The rearrangement joins TRBV29-1 to TRBJ2-5; maybe TRBD2 (6 bases). CDR1 is SQVTM and CDR2 is ANQGSEA in the germline V gene. The length of the CDR3 is 14 residues. The V end lost 3 bases, the J end lost 2 bases, and 13 bases lay between the germline ends. CDR3 nucleotide sequence: TGCAGCGTTGATAGTAAGGGGACTCAAGAGACCCAGTACTTC. The encoded protein is CSVDSKGTQETQYF.

V gene TRBV7-3 combines with J gene TRBJ2-2; D not resolved. V was trimmed by 7 bases and J by 5 bases, leaving 17 bases between them. Germline values: CDR1 SGHTA, CDR2 FQGTGA. This CDR3 region has 15 residues. DNA of the CDR3: TGTGCCAGCACGCCTACCTGGACGGCTACCGGGGAGCTGTTTTTT. Residues: CASTPTWTATGELFF.

This clonotype was detected many times. This chain links TRBV9 with TRBJ2-3; no clear D. Trimming removed 4 bases at V and 5 bases at J, with 8 bases between. Per germline, CDR1 SGDLS and CDR2 YYNGEE. CDR3 size: 12 residues. The CDR3 is CASSPSGDTQYF. The CDR3 nucleotides are TGTGCCAGCAGCCCCTCCGGAGATACGCAGTATTTT.

This clonotype appeared a few times. V is TRBV6-6 and J is TRBJ1-5; D is unclear. CDR3 size: 11 residues. Per the germline V gene, CDR1 is MNHNY and CDR2 is SVGAGI (reference sequence). V gave up 8 bases and J gave up 3 bases, with 5 bases separating them. This chain's CDR3 is CASGPNQPQHF. The CDR3 region has the DNA TGTGCCAGCGGGCCCAATCAGCCCCAGCATTTT.

The rearrangement joins TRBV6-2 or TRBV6-3 to TRBJ1-2, with 9 nucleotides matching TRBD1. The ends lost 5 bases at V and 5 bases at J; junction bases unmatched: 9. The CDR3 sequence is 15 residues long. Germline V lookup: CDR1 MNHEY, CDR2 SVGEGT. The CDR3 nucleotides are TGTGCCAGCAGTCTTGGGACAGGGAAAGTGTATGGCTACACCTTC. It translates to CASSLGTGKVYGYTF.

This chain links TRBV24-1 with TRBJ2-1; TRBD1 might be the D (7 bases). Deletions cut 5 bases from V and 6 bases from J, with 16 bases between. CDR3 length: 15 amino acids. Germline lookup yields CDR1 KGHDR and CDR2 SFDVKD. In nucleotides, the CDR3 is TGTGCCACCAGTGGACAGGGAGGAGTACGCAATGAGCAGTTCTTC. Amino acid sequence: CATSGQGGVRNEQFF.

There are a few counts of this clonotype. J is TRBJ2-2 and V is TRBV24-1; 8 bases match TRBD1. V was clipped by 0 bases and J by 3 bases; unmatched bases: 2. This CDR3 comprises 16 residues. Germline lookup yields CDR1 KGHDR and CDR2 SFDVKD. CDR3 region: CATSDLDRGDTGELFF. The CDR3 nucleotides are TGTGCCACCAGTGATTTGGACAGGGGAGACACCGGGGAGCTGTTTTTT.

The gene calls are TRBV5-4 and TRBJ2-1, with TRBD2 identical over 8 bases. V lost 3 bases, J lost 9 bases, and 8 bases stayed unmatched. From germline, CDR1 is SGHNT and CDR2 YYREEE (reference sequence). The CDR3 length is 14 residues. CDR3 nucleotides: TGTGCCAGCAGCTCTGTAGCGGGGTTGGTTGAGCAGTTCTTC. Protein sequence: CASSSVAGLVEQFF. Combining the CDR3 with reference TRBV5-4 and TRBJ2-1 gives the whole variable domain ETGVTQSPTHLIKTRGQQVTLRCSSQSGHNTVSWYQQALGQGPQFIFQYYREEENGRGNFPPRFSGLQFPNYSSELNVNALELDDSALYLCASSSVAGLVEQFFGPGTRLTVL.

This clonotype turned up a few times. The chain combines TRBV24-1 with TRBJ2-1; D may correspond to TRBD1 or TRBD2 (5 bases each). Trimming stripped 5 bases from V and 12 bases from J, with 19 bases between. The CDR3 runs to 14 residues. CDR1 and CDR2 from the germline V gene are KGHDR and SFDVKD. CDR3 DNA sequence: TGTGCCACCAGTGCTGGGACCCCTTACCGGGGGCAGTTCTTC. As protein: CATSAGTPYRGQFF.

This clonotype appeared many times. The J gene is TRBJ1-1, the V gene TRBV20-1; 7 bases fit TRBD1. The junction had 4 bases not matched to a gene; V was cut back by 6 bases and J by 0 bases. The CDR3 covers 13 residues. Germline V gene lookup returns CDR1 DFQATT and CDR2 SNEGSKA (reference sequence). The CDR3 nucleotides are TGCAGTGCGTCAGGGGGTTTGAACACTGAAGCTTTCTTT. Translation: CSASGGLNTEAFF.

This clonotype was seen ten or more times. The chain joins TRBV2 to TRBJ1-1; no reliable D call. This CDR3 contains 15 residues. CDR1 is SNHLY and CDR2 is FYNNEI in the germline V gene. V was clipped by 1 base and J by 4 bases, with 13 bases between them. CDR3 DNA sequence: TGTGCCAGCAGTGAAGAGGCGTTAAGCGCCACTGAAGCTTTCTTT. This translates into CASSEEALSATEAFF. Drawing the rest from reference TRBV2 and TRBJ1-1, the complete variable domain is EPEVTQTPSHQVTQMGQEVILRCVPISNHLYFYWYRQILGQKVEFLVSFYNNEISEKSEIFDDQFSVERPDGSNFTLKIRSTKLEDSAMYFCASSEEALSATEAFFGQGTRLTVV.